This TCR beta chain derives from a study of shared clonotypes between healthy human individuals (dated by TCRdb to 2018 to 2020). At the level of the whole study: The cohort included three men and a couple of women between 18 and 49 years of age. Blood TCR repertoires of roughly five healthy adults were deeply sequenced to estimate repertoire size and the extent of clonotype sharing between individuals. To increase sequencing depth and limit assay-specific biases, different laboratories used diverse techniques to prepare libraries and sequence TCR repertoires. Per donor, leukapheresis produced somewhere between about 0.94 and 9 billion PBMCs. General conclusions and limits of the study: Only blood was sampled, and tissue TCR repertoires likely differ from those in blood. Because the study included only a small number of donors, the genetic and exposure-history diversity represented was limited. Pairwise subsampling led to the expectation that sequencing depth would affect the degree of clonotype sharing among donors.

Comment on this clone: Its antigen is still unknown. The record has no base qualities; no much larger clone is one base away.

The donors were healthy, HIV-negative adults who had no recently reported acute infections or vaccinations. Every donor was a Caucasian adult residing in Nashville, Tennessee, USA. For unsorted samples, approximately 89 million PBMCs were counted, and genomic DNA was extracted using the QIAamp DNA Blood Mini kit. After blood collection by leukapheresis, PBMCs were isolated using Ficoll-Histopaque density gradient centrifugation and then cryopreserved in the vapor phase of liquid nitrogen. TCR CDR3 regions were amplified from genomic DNA by multiplex PCR using the deep immunoSEQ assay. For each cell subset, the extracted genomic DNA was distributed evenly across all wells of several immunoSEQ 96-well plates, and each plate served as one replicate. For unsorted PBMC, each replicate PCR was loaded with about 270 ng genomic DNA, equivalent to about 30,000 T cell genomes. Genomic DNA from unsorted PBMC was sequenced over ten immunoSEQ deep assay plates. Purified libraries were measured with a Qubit 3.0 fluorometer, size-checked on a Bioanalyzer 2100, and measured again with the KAPA Library Quantification kit. A separate single-read 150-cycle Illumina NextSeq 550 flow cell was used to sequence each immunoSEQ 96-well plate. In the source study's methods: Because only junctional sequences without quality scores were contained in the immunoSEQ output, filtering matching that applied to full-length reads could not be performed. To assign V/J genes and CDR3, sequences were annotated against IMGT germline references using PyIR, a Python wrapper for IgBLAST v1.9. Reads were filtered out if the reads had weak V/J assignments (E-value above 1e-6), no CDR3, stop codons, out-of-frame junctions, or ambiguous translated residues. A V3J clonotype was defined by an identical inferred V gene, J gene, and CDR3 amino acid sequence. The percentage overlap between two repertoires was calculated by dividing the number of shared unique clonotypes by the size of the smaller repertoire. Three approaches were used to assess repertoire richness: RTK rarefaction, the Chao1 estimator, and Recon v2.1 estimates of unobserved clonotypes. TCRdb retrieved this table from immuneACCESS and kept in-frame rearrangements only. Not all clones are present; in checked studies, unresolved V genes account for under half, and no reason is known for the remainder. Clone size and the V and J calls come from that table; the DNA yielded D and trimming. This sample is represented by about half a million clones; approximately 77% of them were singletons. The ten biggest clones cover 12% of the sample.

The TCR comes from a woman in her 40s in good health. Some clones in this sample may be carry-over from other donors' samples. Material for sequencing was PBMCs.

DNA sequence: TGTGCCAGCAGTAGGCAGGACTATGGCTACACCTTC. Its translation reads: CASSRQDYGYTF. The chain couples TRBV28 to TRBJ1-2; the D gene identity is not certain. Sequences MDHEN (CDR1) and SYDVKM (CDR2) are obtained from the germline V gene. From the cysteine through the phenylalanine, the CDR3 covers 12 amino acids. Just the 36-base CDR3 DNA is kept, in frame starting at base 1. V is pared back by 5 bases and J by 3 bases, with 7 bases lying between the germline termini.